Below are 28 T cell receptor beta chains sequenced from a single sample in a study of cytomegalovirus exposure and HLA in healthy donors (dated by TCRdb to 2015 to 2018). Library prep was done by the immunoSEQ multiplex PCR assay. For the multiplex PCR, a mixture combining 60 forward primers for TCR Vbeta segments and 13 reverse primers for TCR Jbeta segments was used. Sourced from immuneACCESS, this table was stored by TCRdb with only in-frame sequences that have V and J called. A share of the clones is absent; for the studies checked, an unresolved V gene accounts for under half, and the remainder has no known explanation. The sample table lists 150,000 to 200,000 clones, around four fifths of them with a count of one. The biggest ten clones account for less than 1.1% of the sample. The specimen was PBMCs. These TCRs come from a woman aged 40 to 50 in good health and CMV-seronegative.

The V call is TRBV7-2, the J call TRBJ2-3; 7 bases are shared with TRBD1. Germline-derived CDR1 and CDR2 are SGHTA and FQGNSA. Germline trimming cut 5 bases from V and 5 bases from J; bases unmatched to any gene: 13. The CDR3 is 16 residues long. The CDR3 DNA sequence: TGTGCCAGCAGCCGCCAAGGGGGACAGCAGCGAGATACGCAGTATTTT. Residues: CASSRQGGQQRDTQYF.

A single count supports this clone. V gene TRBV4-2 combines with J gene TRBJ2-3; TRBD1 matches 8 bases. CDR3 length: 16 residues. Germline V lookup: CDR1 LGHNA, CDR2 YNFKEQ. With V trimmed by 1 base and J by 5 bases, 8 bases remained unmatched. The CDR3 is CASSQVGYRGVDTQYF. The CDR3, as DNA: TGTGCCAGCAGCCAAGTAGGGTACAGGGGGGTAGATACGCAGTATTTT.

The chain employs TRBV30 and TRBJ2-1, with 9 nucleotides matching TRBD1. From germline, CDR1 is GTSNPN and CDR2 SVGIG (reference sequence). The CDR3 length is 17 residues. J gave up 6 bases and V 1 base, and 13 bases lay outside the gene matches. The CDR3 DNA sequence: TGTGCCTGGAGTGGCACGACCGGGACAGGGCCGAGCAATGAGCAGTTCTTC. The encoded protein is CAWSGTTGTGPSNEQFF.

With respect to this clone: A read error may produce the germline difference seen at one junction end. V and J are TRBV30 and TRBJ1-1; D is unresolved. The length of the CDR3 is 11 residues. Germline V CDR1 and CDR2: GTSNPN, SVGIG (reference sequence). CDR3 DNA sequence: TGTGCCTGGAGTGTACTTAAGCAGCGGGGCTTT. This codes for CAWSVLKQRGF.

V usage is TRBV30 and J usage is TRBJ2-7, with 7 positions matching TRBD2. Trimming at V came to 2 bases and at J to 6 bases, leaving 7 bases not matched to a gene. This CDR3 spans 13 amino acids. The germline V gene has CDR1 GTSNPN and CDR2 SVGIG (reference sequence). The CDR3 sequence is CAWSQKRESEQYF. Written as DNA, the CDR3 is TGTGCCTGGAGTCAAAAGCGGGAAAGCGAGCAGTACTTC.

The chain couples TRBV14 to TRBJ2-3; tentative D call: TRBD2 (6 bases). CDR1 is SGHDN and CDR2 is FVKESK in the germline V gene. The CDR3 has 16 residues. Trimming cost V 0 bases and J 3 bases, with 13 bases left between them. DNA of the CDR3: TGTGCCAGCAGCCAAGAGTCCCTAGCGATGACAGATACGCAGTATTTT. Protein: CASSQESLAMTDTQYF.

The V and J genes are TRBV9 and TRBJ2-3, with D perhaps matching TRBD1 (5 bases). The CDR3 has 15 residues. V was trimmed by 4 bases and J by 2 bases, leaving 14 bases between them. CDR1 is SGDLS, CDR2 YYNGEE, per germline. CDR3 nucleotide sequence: TGTGCCAGCAGCACAACAGGCGGATACACAGATACGCAGTATTTT. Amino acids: CASSTTGGYTDTQYF. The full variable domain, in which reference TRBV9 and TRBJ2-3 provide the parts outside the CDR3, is DSGVTQTPKHLITATGQRVTLRCSPRSGDLSVYWYQQSLDQGLQFLIQYYNGEERAKGNILERFSAQQFPDLHSELNLSSLELGDSALYFCASSTTGGYTDTQYFGPGTRLTVL.

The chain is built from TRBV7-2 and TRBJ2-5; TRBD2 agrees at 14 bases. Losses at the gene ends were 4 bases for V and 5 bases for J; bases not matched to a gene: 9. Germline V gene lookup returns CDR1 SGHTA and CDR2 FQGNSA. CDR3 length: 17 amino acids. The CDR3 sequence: CASSSPRGLAGDETQYF. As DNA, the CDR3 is TGTGCCAGCAGCTCACCGCGGGGACTAGCGGGAGACGAGACCCAGTACTTC. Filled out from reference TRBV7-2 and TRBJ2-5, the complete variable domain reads GAGVSQSPSNKVTEKGKDVELRCDPISGHTALYWYRQSLGQGLEFLIYFQGNSAPDKSGLPSDRFSAERTGGSVSTLTIQRTQQEDSAVYLCASSSPRGLAGDETQYFGPGTRLLVL.

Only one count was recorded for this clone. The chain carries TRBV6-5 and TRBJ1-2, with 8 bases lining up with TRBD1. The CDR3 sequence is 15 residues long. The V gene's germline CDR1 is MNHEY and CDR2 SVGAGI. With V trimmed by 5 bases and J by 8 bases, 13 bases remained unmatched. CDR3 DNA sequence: TGTGCCAGCAGTGCCGGGACAGGACCACCTGGAGGCTACACCTTC. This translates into CASSAGTGPPGGYTF.

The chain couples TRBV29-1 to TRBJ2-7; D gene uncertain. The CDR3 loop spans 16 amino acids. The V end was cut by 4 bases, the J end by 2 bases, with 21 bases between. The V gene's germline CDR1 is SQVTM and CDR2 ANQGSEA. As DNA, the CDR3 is TGCAGCGTTGTTCCGTGGGCGACGCAGGCTACCTACGAGCAGTACTTC. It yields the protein CSVVPWATQATYEQYF.

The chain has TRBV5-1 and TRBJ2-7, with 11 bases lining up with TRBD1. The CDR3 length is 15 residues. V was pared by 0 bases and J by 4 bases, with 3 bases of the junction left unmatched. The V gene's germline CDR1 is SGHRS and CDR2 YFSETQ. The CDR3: CASSLGGQGGYEQYF. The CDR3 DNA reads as TGCGCCAGCAGCTTGGGGGGACAGGGGGGGTACGAGCAGTACTTC.

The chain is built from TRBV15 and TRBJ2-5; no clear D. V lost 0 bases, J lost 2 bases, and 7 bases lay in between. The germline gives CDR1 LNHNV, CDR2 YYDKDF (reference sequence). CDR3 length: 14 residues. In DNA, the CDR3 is TGTGCCACCAGCAGAGATCGGTCGCAAGAGACCCAGTACTTC. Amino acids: CATSRDRSQETQYF.

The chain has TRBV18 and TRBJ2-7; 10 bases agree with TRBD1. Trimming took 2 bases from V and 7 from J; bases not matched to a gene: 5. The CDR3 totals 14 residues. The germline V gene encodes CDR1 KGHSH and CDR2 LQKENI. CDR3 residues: CASSPRDRGMEQYF. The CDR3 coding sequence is TGTGCCAGCTCACCAAGGGACAGGGGAATGGAGCAGTACTTC.

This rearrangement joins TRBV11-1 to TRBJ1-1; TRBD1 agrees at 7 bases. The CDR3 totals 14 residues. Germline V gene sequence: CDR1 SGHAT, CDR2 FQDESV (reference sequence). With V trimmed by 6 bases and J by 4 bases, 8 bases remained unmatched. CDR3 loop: CASSYNPGGTEAFF. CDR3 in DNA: TGTGCCAGCAGTTACAACCCAGGGGGCACTGAAGCTTTCTTT.

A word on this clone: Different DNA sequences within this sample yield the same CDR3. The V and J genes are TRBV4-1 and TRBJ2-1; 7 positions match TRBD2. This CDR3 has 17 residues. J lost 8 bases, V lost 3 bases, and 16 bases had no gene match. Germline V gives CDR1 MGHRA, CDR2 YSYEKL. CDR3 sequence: CASSQSGGLAGAHEQFF. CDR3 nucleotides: TGCGCCAGCAGCCAGAGTGGGGGATTGGCGGGAGCCCATGAGCAGTTCTTC.

The CDR3 region has the DNA TGTGCCAGCAGCTACGCTCAGGGGAGAGCTAACTATGGCTACACCTTC. Protein: CASSYAQGRANYGYTF. The chain links TRBV7-2 to TRBJ1-2; a possible D gene is TRBD1 (6 bases). The CDR3 contains 16 residues. Trimming shortened V by 4 bases and J by 0 bases, and 15 bases separated the two germline ends. Germline V gene sequence: CDR1 SGHTA, CDR2 FQGNSA.

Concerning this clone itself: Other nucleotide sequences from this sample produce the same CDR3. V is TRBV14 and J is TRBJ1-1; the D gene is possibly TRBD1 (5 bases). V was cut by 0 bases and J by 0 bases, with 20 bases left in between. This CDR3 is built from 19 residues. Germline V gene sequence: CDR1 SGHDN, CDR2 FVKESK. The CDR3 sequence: CASSQEDQGSPTLNTEAFF. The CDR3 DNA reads TGTGCCAGCAGCCAAGAAGACCAGGGAAGCCCGACCTTGAACACTGAAGCTTTCTTT.

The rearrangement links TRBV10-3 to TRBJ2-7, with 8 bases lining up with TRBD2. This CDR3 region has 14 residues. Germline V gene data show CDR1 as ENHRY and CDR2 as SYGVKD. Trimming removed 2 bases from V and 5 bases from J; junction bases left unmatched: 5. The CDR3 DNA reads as TGTGCCATCAGTGAGGTAGCGGGAACGGACGAGCAGTACTTC. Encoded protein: CAISEVAGTDEQYF.

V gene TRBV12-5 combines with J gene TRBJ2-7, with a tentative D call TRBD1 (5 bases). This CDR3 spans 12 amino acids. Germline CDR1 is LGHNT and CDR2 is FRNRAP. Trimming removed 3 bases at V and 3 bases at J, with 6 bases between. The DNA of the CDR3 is TGTGCTAGTGGTTTAGGGGACTACGAGCAGTACTTC. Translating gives CASGLGDYEQYF.

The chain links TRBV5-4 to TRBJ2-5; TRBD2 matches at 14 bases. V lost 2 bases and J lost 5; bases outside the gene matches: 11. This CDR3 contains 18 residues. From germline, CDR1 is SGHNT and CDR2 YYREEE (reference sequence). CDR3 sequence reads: CASSFAGTSGRGRETQYF. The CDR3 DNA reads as TGTGCCAGCAGCTTCGCCGGGACTAGCGGGAGAGGGCGGGAGACCCAGTACTTC.

CDR3 amino acids: CASSVGAVEGANVLTF. CDR3 nucleotides: TGTGCCAGCAGCGTAGGAGCGGTGGAGGGGGCCAACGTCCTGACTTTC. This rearrangement joins TRBV9 to TRBJ2-6, with a possible D match to TRBD2 (5 bases). The germline CDR1 and CDR2 sequences are SGDLS and YYNGEE. This CDR3 has 16 residues. Trimming shortened V by 0 bases and J by 4 bases, and 11 bases separated the two germline ends. Supplemented by reference TRBV9 and TRBJ2-6, the full variable domain reads DSGVTQTPKHLITATGQRVTLRCSPRSGDLSVYWYQQSLDQGLQFLIQYYNGEERAKGNILERFSAQQFPDLHSELNLSSLELGDSALYFCASSVGAVEGANVLTFGAGSRLTVL.

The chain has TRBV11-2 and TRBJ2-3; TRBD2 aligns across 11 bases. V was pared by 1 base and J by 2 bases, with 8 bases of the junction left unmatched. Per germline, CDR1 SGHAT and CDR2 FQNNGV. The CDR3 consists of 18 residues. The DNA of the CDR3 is TGTGCCAGCAGCTTAGGGACTAGCGGGTTTACAGCCACAGATACGCAGTATTTT. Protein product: CASSLGTSGFTATDTQYF.

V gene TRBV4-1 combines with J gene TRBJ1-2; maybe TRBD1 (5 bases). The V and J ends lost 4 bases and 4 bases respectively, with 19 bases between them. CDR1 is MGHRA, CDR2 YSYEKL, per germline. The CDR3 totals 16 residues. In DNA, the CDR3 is TGCGCCAGCAGCCCCGGAGACAGCCTCCACGCCTATGGCTACACCTTC. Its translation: CASSPGDSLHAYGYTF.

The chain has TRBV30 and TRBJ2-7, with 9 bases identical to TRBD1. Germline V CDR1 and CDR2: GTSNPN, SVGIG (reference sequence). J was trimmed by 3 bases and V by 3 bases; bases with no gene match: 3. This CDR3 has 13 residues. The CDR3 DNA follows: TGTGCCTGGAGCCCGACAGGGGGCTACGAGCAGTACTTC. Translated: CAWSPTGGYEQYF.

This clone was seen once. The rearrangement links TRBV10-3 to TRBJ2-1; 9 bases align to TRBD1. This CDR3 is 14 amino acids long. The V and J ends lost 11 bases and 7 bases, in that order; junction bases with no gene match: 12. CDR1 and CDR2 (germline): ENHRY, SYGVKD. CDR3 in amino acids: CAVLGGQGRNEQFF. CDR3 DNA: TGTGCCGTCCTCGGGGGACAGGGTCGAAATGAGCAGTTCTTC.

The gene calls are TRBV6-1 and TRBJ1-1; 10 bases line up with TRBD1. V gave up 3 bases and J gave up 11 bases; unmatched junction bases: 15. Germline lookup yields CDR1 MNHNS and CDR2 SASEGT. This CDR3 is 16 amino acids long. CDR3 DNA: TGTGCCAGCAGTGATTCCCGTGGGACAGGGGCCGTGTCGGCTTTCTTT. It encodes CASSDSRGTGAVSAFF.

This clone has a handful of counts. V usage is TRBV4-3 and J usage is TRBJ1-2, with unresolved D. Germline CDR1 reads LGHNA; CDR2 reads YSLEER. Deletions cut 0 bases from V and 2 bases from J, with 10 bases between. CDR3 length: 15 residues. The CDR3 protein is CASSQEYPRNYGYTF. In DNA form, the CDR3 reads TGCGCCAGCAGCCAAGAGTATCCGCGAAACTATGGCTACACCTTC.

DNA of the CDR3: TGTGCCACCAGCAACAGTGCCGGAAACACCATATATTTT. It codes for CATSNSAGNTIYF. V and J are TRBV15 and TRBJ1-3; D not certain. The CDR3 totals 13 residues. V was cut by 4 bases and J by 4 bases, with 8 bases left in between. The germline V gene encodes CDR1 LNHNV and CDR2 YYDKDF (reference sequence).